Listed below are T cell receptor beta chains from one sample, sequenced in a study of identical twins. TCRdb re-derived calls from the 5' RACE reads in MiXCR, one entry per CDR3 protein. The sample lists some 690,000 distinct CDR3 sequences, 20% to 25% occurring once. This same sample was also part of a study on T cells expressing NK-cell markers.

The sequenced sample was PBMCs. The receptors derive from a woman younger than 35 in good health. CDR3s include the opening cysteine and the closing phenylalanine or tryptophan. Each record gives: J gene, V gene, clone size, CDR3 protein. The listing skips clone size in some rows; elsewhere it reads once, few, many or a size class.

J: TRBJ2-1
V: TRBV10-1
size: -
CDR3: CASSEVNNEQFF

J: TRBJ2-7
V: TRBV7-9
size: -
CDR3: CASSLTGGAEQYF

J: TRBJ2-3
V: TRBV20-1
size: few
CDR3: CSARDLRDGGRDTQYF

J: TRBJ2-5
V: TRBV7-2
size: -
CDR3: CASSPRQNQETQYF

J: TRBJ2-5
V: TRBV15
size: once
CDR3: CATSRAGYQETQYF

J: TRBJ2-2
V: TRBV18
size: once
CDR3: CASSPRSLGTRNTGELFF

J: TRBJ2-7
V: TRBV5-8
size: -
CDR3: CASSQRGSRDFYEQYF

J: TRBJ1-2
V: TRBV20-1
size: few
CDR3: CSAPGQGSDGYTF

J: TRBJ2-1
V: TRBV6-2/TRBV6-3
size: many
CDR3: CASSLVAPGSSYNEQFF

J: TRBJ2-1
V: TRBV2
size: once
CDR3: CAKNRGLSLGQFF

J: TRBJ2-1
V: TRBV9
size: -
CDR3: CASSGPRDAPTGDEQFF

J: TRBJ2-5
V: TRBV27
size: many
CDR3: CASSPLAGPTQYF

J: TRBJ2-5
V: TRBV29-1
size: few
CDR3: CSVGVLAGQETQYF

J: TRBJ2-3
V: TRBV7-9
size: -
CDR3: CASSFLGTATDTQYF

J: TRBJ2-1
V: TRBV5-1
size: -
CDR3: CASSLGDIPYNEQFF

J: TRBJ2-3
V: TRBV7-2
size: -
CDR3: CASSSSDSTDTQYF